Listed below are T cell receptor beta chains from one sample, sequenced in a study of blood T cell repertoires in COVID-19. Clones were sequenced by immunoSEQ multiplex PCR, and TCRdb holds only the in-frame ones, with some missing. The sample lists 150,000 to 160,000 clones, around 78% seen once, with roughly 1.7% in the top ten. Material for sequencing was peripheral blood. These receptors were collected from a man at least 80 years old with acute or convalescent COVID-19. CDR3s include the opening cysteine and the closing phenylalanine or tryptophan. D genes are given only for firm matches. Expanded clones get a size class; other rows say once, few or many, or leave the size out.

D	J	size	V	CDR3	DNA
TRBD1	TRBJ1-6	few	TRBV19	CASSGIQGANNSPLHF	TGTGCCAGTAGTGGAATACAGGGGGCCAACAATTCACCCCTCCACTTT
NA	TRBJ1-1	NA	TRBV6-1	CASSDGQGHTEAFF	TGTGCCAGCAGTGACGGGCAGGGGCACACTGAAGCTTTCTTT
NA	TRBJ2-4	few	TRBV7-3	CASSLDSGAGTKNIQYF	TGTGCCAGCAGCCTCGATAGCGGCGCTGGGACCAAAAACATTCAGTACTTC
TRBD1	TRBJ2-2	once	TRBV5-1	CASSWTTGANTGELFF	TGCGCCAGCAGCTGGACAACAGGGGCGAACACCGGGGAGCTGTTTTTT
NA	TRBJ1-2	NA	TRBV5-4	CASSLPNYGYTF	TGTGCCAGCAGCTTGCCGAACTATGGCTACACCTTC
TRBD1	TRBJ1-5	NA	TRBV6-6	CASSSTGRPGPQHF	TGTGCCAGCAGTTCGACAGGGAGGCCCGGCCCCCAGCATTTT
NA	TRBJ1-1	NA	TRBV5-4	CASNLWGGGTEAFF	TGTGCCAGCAATCTGTGGGGGGGAGGCACTGAAGCTTTCTTT
TRBD2	TRBJ2-3	NA	TRBV29-1	CSVARTSGNTDTQYF	TGCAGCGTTGCGCGGACTAGCGGAAACACAGATACGCAGTATTTT
TRBD1	TRBJ2-2	NA	TRBV11-2	CASRLGQPNTGELFF	TGTGCCAGCAGGCTGGGACAGCCGAACACCGGGGAGCTGTTTTTT
NA	TRBJ2-1	NA	TRBV27	CASSLIRVGAYNEQFF	TGTGCCAGCAGTCTCATCCGGGTCGGGGCCTACAATGAGCAGTTCTTC
NA	TRBJ1-2	NA	TRBV25-1	CASSEAPGDGYTF	TGTGCCAGCAGTGAAGCACCAGGGGATGGCTACACCTTC
NA	TRBJ1-2	NA	TRBV19	CASSMLWTDLRGGYTF	TGTGCCAGTAGTATGCTTTGGACAGACCTCAGGGGCGGCTACACCTTC
TRBD1	TRBJ1-3	NA	TRBV9	CASSIRQGQNPGDTIYF	TGTGCCAGCAGCATTAGACAGGGTCAGAATCCCGGGGACACCATATATTTT
NA	TRBJ1-4	NA	TRBV10-3	CAISPTGGAGEKLFF	TGTGCCATCAGTCCAACTGGGGGGGCAGGGGAAAAACTGTTTTTT
TRBD1	TRBJ2-1	NA	TRBV9	CASSVVGTGYNNEQFF	TGTGCCAGCAGCGTAGTGGGGACAGGGTACAACAATGAGCAGTTCTTC
NA	TRBJ1-4	NA	TRBV19	CATGPQPGLEKLFF	TGTGCCACAGGCCCCCAGCCGGGACTTGAAAAACTGTTTTTT
NA	TRBJ1-2	NA	TRBV10-3	CAISGRQRDNYGYTF	TGTGCCATCAGTGGACGACAGCGAGATAACTATGGCTACACCTTC
TRBD1	TRBJ2-2	NA	TRBV11-2	CASSATGGPGELFF	TGTGCCAGCAGCGCGACAGGGGGGCCCGGGGAGCTGTTTTTT
TRBD2	TRBJ2-5	NA	TRBV15	CATSRDRRGDFQETQYF	TGTGCCACCAGCAGAGATAGGCGGGGGGATTTTCAAGAGACCCAGTACTTC
TRBD1	TRBJ2-1	NA	TRBV5-6	CASSRGQGAIRSYNEQFF	TGTGCCAGCAGCAGAGGACAGGGGGCGATTCGGTCCTACAATGAGCAGTTCTTC
NA	TRBJ1-2	NA	TRBV9	CASSVDGIPADGYTF	TGTGCCAGCAGCGTGGATGGTATACCCGCGGATGGCTACACCTTC
TRBD1	TRBJ1-2	NA	TRBV28	CASSLGQLYGYTF	TGTGCCAGCAGTTTGGGACAGCTCTATGGCTACACCTTC
TRBD1	TRBJ1-2	few	TRBV18	CASSPPDRVGYTF	TGTGCCAGCTCACCCCCAGACAGGGTTGGCTACACCTTC
TRBD1	TRBJ2-1	NA	TRBV7-6	CASSQRQGQSSYNEQFF	TGTGCCAGCAGCCAACGACAGGGGCAAAGCTCCTACAATGAGCAGTTCTTC
TRBD1	TRBJ1-2	NA	TRBV6-5	CASRGQGGNYGYTF	TGTGCCAGCAGGGGACAGGGGGGAAACTATGGCTACACCTTC
NA	TRBJ2-5	NA	TRBV24-1	CATSAGPGSGTETQYF	TGTGCCACCAGTGCCGGACCGGGGTCCGGAACGGAGACCCAGTACTTC
TRBD1	TRBJ1-6	NA	TRBV2	CASSLTGGSPLHF	TGTGCCAGCAGTCTTACAGGGGGATCACCCCTCCACTTT
TRBD1	TRBJ2-4	NA	TRBV10-3	CAISGVDRGNIQYF	TGTGCCATCAGTGGGGTAGACAGGGGAAACATTCAGTACTTC
TRBD2	TRBJ2-3	few	TRBV3-1/TRBV3-2	CASSQASGGVTSTDTQYF	TGTGCCAGCAGCCAAGCTAGCGGGGGTGTTACTAGCACAGATACGCAGTATTTT
NA	TRBJ2-5	NA	TRBV7-7	CASSLEGLQETQYF	TGTGCTAGCAGCTTGGAGGGACTCCAAGAGACCCAGTACTTC
NA	TRBJ1-2	NA	TRBV5-8	CASSLQLTYGYTF	TGTGCCAGCAGCTTACAACTAACCTATGGCTACACCTTC
NA	TRBJ1-2	few	TRBV9	CASSDPGAGDYGYTF	TGTGCCAGCAGCGACCCAGGGGCAGGGGACTATGGCTACACCTTC
NA	TRBJ1-5	NA	TRBV19	CASSIQEGQPQHF	TGTGCCAGTAGTATACAGGAGGGACAGCCCCAGCATTTT
TRBD1	TRBJ1-1	NA	TRBV5-1	CASSPFPRGRRVTEAFF	TGCGCCAGCAGCCCGTTCCCCAGGGGGCGCAGGGTAACTGAAGCTTTCTTT